This T cell receptor (beta chain) came from a study of CD8+ T cells in alopecia areata. The sample's treatment: oral pan-JAK inhibitor, 5-10 mg twice daily. CD4+ and CD8+ T cells were sorted from PBMCs. As the sequencing template, cDNA was produced by extracting RNA and reverse transcribing it. Clones were sequenced by immunoSEQ multiplex PCR, and TCRdb holds only the in-frame ones, with some missing. The table has under 150,000 clones, about four fifths seen once; the top ten hold roughly 25%. CDR1 and CDR2 from the germline V gene are MNHEY and SVGAGI. The CDR3 runs to 14 residues. After removal of 6 bases from V and 2 bases from J, the junction contained 4 bases not matched to a gene.

This sequence was found in a human donor with alopecia areata. The sample consisted of CD8+ T cells sorted from blood, taken at week 4, from a patient treated with tofacitinib. The V and J genes are TRBV6-5 and TRBJ1-5; TRBD1 matches at 7 bases. The CDR3 nucleotides read TGTGCCAGCAGAAAGACAGGGCGCAATCAGCCCCAGCATTTT. Translating it yields CASRKTGRNQPQHF.